This is a list of T cell receptor beta chains from one sample in a study of T cell responses to AZD1222 COVID-19 vaccine. The method was immunoSEQ multiplex PCR; TCRdb's version includes in-frame clones alone and lacks a portion of them. The repertoire has 110,000 to 150,000 clones, 80% to 90% of them found once; the top ten carry around 8.6%. The sample in question was peripheral blood, obtained on day 0 of AZD1222 vaccination. Receptors originate from an adult in good health. CDR3s leave out the opening cysteine and the closing phenylalanine or tryptophan. Each record gives: CDR3 protein, V gene, J gene.

AITAELNSPLH	TRBV10-3	TRBJ1-6
ASSLGTNEKLF	TRBV5-6	TRBJ1-4
ASSDGLAGGSWTQY	TRBV3-1/TRBV3-2	TRBJ2-5
ASSGTSGPGTQY	TRBV6-6	TRBJ2-3
ASSFQSPEYGYT	TRBV27	TRBJ1-2
ASSEHREETQY	TRBV2	TRBJ2-5
ATTGVQGNTEAF	TRBV19	TRBJ1-1
ATSSQGGTEAF	TRBV15	TRBJ1-1
ASSPGGRNTEAF	TRBV18	TRBJ1-1
ASSDHRSYEQY	TRBV10-1	TRBJ2-7
ASSQALTGFEKLF	TRBV3-1/TRBV3-2	TRBJ1-4
ASSVVHGRQF	TRBV11-3	TRBJ2-1
ASSIGVVQPQH	TRBV19	TRBJ1-5
ATRPYDRDEETQY	TRBV27	TRBJ2-5
ASTDVVGGQYNEQF	TRBV5-1	TRBJ2-1
ARSFPGTGGPNTEAF	TRBV5-3	TRBJ1-1
ASSGPTGRYSNQPQH	TRBV19	TRBJ1-5
ASSMTGFTEAF	TRBV2	TRBJ1-1
ASSPEGGETNEKLF	TRBV3-1/TRBV3-2	TRBJ1-4
ASTAGGNTGELF	TRBV28	TRBJ2-2
ASSSYSQGEIGNQPQH	TRBV28	TRBJ1-5
ASSYFGTLREQY	TRBV6-5	TRBJ2-7
ASSPPPGQEAF	TRBV2	TRBJ1-1
ASSRPGDTGELF	TRBV21-1	TRBJ2-2